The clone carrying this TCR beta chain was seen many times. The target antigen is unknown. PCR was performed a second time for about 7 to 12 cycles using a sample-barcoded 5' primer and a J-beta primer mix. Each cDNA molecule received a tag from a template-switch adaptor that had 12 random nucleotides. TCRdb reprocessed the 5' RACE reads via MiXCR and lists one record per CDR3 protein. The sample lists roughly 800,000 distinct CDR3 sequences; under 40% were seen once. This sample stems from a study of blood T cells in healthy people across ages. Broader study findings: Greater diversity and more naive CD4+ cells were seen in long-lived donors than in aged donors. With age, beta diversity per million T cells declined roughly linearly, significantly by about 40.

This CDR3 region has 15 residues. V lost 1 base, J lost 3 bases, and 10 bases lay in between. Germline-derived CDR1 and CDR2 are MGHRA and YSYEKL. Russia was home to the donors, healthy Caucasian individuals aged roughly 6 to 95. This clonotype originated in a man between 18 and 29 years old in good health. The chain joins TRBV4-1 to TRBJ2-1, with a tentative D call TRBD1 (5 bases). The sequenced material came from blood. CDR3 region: CASSQASRDYNEQFF. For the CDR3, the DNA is TGCGCCAGCAGCCAAGCCAGCAGGGACTACAATGAGCAGTTCTTC.